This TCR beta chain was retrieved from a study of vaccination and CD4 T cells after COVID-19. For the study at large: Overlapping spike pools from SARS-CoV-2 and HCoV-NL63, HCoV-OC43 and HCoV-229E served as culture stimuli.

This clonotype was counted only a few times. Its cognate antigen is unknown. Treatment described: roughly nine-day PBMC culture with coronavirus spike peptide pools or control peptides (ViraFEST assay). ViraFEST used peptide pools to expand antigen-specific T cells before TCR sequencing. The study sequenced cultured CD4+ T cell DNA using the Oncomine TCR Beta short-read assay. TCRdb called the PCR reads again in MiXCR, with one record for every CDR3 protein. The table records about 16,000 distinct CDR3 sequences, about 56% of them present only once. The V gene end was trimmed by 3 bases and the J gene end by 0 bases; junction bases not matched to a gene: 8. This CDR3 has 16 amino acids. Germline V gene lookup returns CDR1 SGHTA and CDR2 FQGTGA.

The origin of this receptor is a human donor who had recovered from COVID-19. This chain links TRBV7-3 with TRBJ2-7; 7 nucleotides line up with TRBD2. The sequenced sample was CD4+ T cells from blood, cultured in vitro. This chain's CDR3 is CASSLASGSNSYEQYF. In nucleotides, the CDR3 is TGTGCCAGCAGCTTGGCTAGCGGATCCAACTCCTACGAGCAGTACTTC.